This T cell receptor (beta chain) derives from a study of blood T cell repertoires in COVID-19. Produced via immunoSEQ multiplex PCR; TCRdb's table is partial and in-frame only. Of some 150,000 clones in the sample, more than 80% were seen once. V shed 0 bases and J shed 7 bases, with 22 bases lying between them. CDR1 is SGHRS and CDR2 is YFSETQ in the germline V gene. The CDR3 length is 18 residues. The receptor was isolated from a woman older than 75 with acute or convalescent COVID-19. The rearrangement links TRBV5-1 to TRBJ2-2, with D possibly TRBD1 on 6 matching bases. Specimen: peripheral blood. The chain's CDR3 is CASSLVYYSQGTGGELFF. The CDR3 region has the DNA TGCGCCAGCAGCTTGGTGTACTACTCACAGGGAACTGGCGGGGAGCTGTTTTTT.